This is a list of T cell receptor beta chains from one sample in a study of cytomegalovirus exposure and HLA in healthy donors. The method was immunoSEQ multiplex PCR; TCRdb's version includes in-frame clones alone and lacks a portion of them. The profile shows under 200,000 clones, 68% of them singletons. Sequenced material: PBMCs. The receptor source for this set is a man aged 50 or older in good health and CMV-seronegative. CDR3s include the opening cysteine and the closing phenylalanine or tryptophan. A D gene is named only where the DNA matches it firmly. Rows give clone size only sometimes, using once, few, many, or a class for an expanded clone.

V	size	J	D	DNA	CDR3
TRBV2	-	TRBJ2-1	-	TGTGCCAGCAGTGCTGACCCTGAGGGCTCCTACAATGAGCAGTTCTTC	CASSADPEGSYNEQFF
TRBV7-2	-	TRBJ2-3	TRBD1	TGTGCCAGCAGCTTAGAGCGGACAGGCTACCCCACAGATACGCAGTATTTT	CASSLERTGYPTDTQYF
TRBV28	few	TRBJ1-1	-	TGTGCCAGCAGTTCCCTAGACAGGAACACTGAAGCTTTCTTT	CASSSLDRNTEAFF
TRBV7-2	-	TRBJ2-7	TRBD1	TGTGCCAGCAGCTTAGCGGGACAGGGTCTCTACGAGCAGTACTTC	CASSLAGQGLYEQYF
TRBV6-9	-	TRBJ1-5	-	TGTGCCAGCAGTCTGCCAGTACAGCCCCAGCATTTT	CASSLPVQPQHF
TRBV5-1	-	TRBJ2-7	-	TGCGCCAGCAGCTTGAGTCGCCAGGGGCACGAGCAGTACTTC	CASSLSRQGHEQYF
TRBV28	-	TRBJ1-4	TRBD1	TGTGCCAGCAGTTTGAGACAGGGGCGTGAAAAACTGTTTTTT	CASSLRQGREKLFF
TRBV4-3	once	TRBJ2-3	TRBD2	TGCGCCAGCAGCCAAGCTCCAGCGGGGGGGCCCCAAGATACGCAGTATTTT	CASSQAPAGGPQDTQYF
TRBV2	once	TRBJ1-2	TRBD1	TGTGCCAGCAGTGAACAGGGGGCGGGCGGCTACACCTTC	CASSEQGAGGYTF
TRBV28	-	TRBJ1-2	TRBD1	TGTGCCAGCAGTTTGACAGGGAAGTCTCTCCTTAACTATGGCTACACCTTC	CASSLTGKSLLNYGYTF
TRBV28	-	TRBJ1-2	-	TGTGCCAGCAGTTCGACAGGACAGCCACAAGTGGGCTACACCTTC	CASSSTGQPQVGYTF
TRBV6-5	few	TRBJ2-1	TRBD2	TGTGCCAGCAGCTACGGGACTAGCGGGGGCAATGAGCAGTTCTTC	CASSYGTSGGNEQFF
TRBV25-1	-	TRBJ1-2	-	TGTGCCAGCAGTGAAAGAGGGTATGGCTACACCTTC	CASSERGYGYTF
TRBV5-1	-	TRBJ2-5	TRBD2	TGCGCCCCTCAAGCGGGGGGCGTGGCAGAGACCCAGTACTTC	CAPQAGGVAETQYF
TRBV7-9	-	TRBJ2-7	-	TGTGCCAGCAGCTTAAGAGACAGCGCCTACGAGCAGTACTTC	CASSLRDSAYEQYF
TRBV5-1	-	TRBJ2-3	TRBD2	TGCGCCAGCAGCTTTGGGACTAGCGGGGGGGCAACAGATACGCAGTATTTT	CASSFGTSGGATDTQYF
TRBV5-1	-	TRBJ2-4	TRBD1	TGCGCCAGCAGGGGGACAGGGGGCCCTGACATTCAGTACTTC	CASRGTGGPDIQYF
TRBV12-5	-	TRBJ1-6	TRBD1	TGTGTTAGTGGGACGGGACAGGCGAATTCACCCCTCCACTTT	CVSGTGQANSPLHF
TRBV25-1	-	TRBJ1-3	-	TGTGCCAGCAGGGGGGGGCGGGACCGTAGAAATCCTGGAAACACCATATATTTT	CASRGGRDRRNPGNTIYF
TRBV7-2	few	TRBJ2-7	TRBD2	TGTGCCAGCAGCCAAACTGGCGGGGGGTCCTCCTACGAGCAGTACTTC	CASSQTGGGSSYEQYF
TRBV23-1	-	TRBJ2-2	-	TGCGCCAGCAGTCAAACGAAGGGAGGAGGGGACAGCGGGGAGCTGTTTTTT	CASSQTKGGGDSGELFF
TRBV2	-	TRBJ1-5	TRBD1	TGTGCCAGCAGTGAATACGAGACAGGGGGACGACAGCCCCAGCATTTT	CASSEYETGGRQPQHF
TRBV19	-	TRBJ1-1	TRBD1	TGTGCCAGTAGTCCTGGGACAGGACGAACGAACACTGAAGCTTTCTTT	CASSPGTGRTNTEAFF
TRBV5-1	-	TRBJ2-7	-	TGCGCCAGCAGAGTATCACCTTCGGAGGAGCAGTACTTC	CASRVSPSEEQYF
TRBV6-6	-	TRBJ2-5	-	TGTGCCAGCAGTGCGACCTCTCTGGAGCAGTACTTC	CASSATSLEQYF
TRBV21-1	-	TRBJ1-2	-	TGTGCCAGCAGCAAAAAGGGGGACACCTCTAACTATGGCTACACCTTC	CASSKKGDTSNYGYTF
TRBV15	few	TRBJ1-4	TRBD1	TGTGCCACCAGCGGGACAGTGGAAAGAGAAAAACTGTTTTTT	CATSGTVEREKLFF
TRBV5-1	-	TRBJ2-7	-	TGCGCCAGCAGGTTGGACGCTACCCTCGGCTACGAGCAGTACTTC	CASRLDATLGYEQYF
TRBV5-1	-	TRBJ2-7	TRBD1	TGCGCCAGCAGACAGGGGTCCTCTTACGAGCAGTACTTC	CASRQGSSYEQYF
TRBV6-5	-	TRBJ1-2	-	TGTGCCAGCAGTTCACCCGGGAGGGCCCGGACCTTC	CASSSPGRARTF
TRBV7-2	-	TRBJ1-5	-	TGTGCCAGCAGCTCCCAGTTTAGCAATCAGCCCCAGCATTTT	CASSSQFSNQPQHF
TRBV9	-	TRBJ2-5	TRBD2	TGTGCCAGCACCGCTGGACTAGCGGGGGGGCAGGGGGAGACCCAGTACTTC	CASTAGLAGGQGETQYF
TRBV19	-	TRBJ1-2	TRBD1	TGTGCCAGTAGCCGACAGGGGGCTATTGGCTACACCTTC	CASSRQGAIGYTF
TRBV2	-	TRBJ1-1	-	TGTGCCGACAGAACCGGACAGAGAACTGAAGCTTTCTTT	CADRTGQRTEAFF
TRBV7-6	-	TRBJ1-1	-	TGTGCCAGCAGCTTAGAGTCACGGGGGAGGAACACTGAAGCTTTCTTT	CASSLESRGRNTEAFF
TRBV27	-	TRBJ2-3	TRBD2	TGTGCCTGCAGTTTAACCCCGCTAGCGGTAGCGCAGTATTTT	CACSLTPLAVAQYF
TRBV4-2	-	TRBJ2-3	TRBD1	TGTGCCAGCAGCCAAGGTCGATCCTGGACAGGGGGTACAGATACGCAGTATTTT	CASSQGRSWTGGTDTQYF
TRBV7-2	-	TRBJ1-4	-	TGTGCCAGCAGCTTAGGGCCAGCAACTAATGAAAAACTGTTTTTT	CASSLGPATNEKLFF
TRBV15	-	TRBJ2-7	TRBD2	TGTGCCACCAGCAGAGGTATTAGCGGGGGCCCTAGCTACGAGCAGTACTTC	CATSRGISGGPSYEQYF
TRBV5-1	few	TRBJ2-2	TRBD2	TGCGCCAGCAGCCTAGGGACTAGCGGGAACACCGGGGAGCTGTTTTTT	CASSLGTSGNTGELFF
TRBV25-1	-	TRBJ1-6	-	TGTGCCAGCAGTACAGGACACGAGGCACCCCTCCACTTT	CASSTGHEAPLHF
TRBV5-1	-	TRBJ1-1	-	TGTGCCAGCAGCACCGGACTAATGAACACTGAAGCTTTCTTT	CASSTGLMNTEAFF
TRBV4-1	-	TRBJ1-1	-	TGCGCCAGCAGCCAAGATCGGCGACAGCCGAACACTGAAGCTTTCTTT	CASSQDRRQPNTEAFF
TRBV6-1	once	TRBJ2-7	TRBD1	TGTGCCAGCCGTGTTGGGACAGGGAGATACGAGCAGTACTTC	CASRVGTGRYEQYF
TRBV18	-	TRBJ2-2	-	TGTGCCAGCTCACCACGGGCTCTGGCTACCGGGGAGCTGTTTTTT	CASSPRALATGELFF
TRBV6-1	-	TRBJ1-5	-	TGTGCCAGCAGCGAGACTCATAGCAATCAGCCCCAGCATTTT	CASSETHSNQPQHF
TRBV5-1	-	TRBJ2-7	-	TGCGCCAGCAGTTCTCAGGGCTCTCCCTACGAGCAGTACTTC	CASSSQGSPYEQYF
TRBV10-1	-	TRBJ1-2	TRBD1	TGCGCCAGCATAGGGACAGTAGCTAACTATGGCTACACCTTC	CASIGTVANYGYTF
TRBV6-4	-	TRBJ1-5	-	TGTGCCAGCAGTGACTCCCGGGGACAGCCCCAGCATTTT	CASSDSRGQPQHF
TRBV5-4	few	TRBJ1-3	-	TGTGCCAGCAGCAGCGGAGGGGTGGATGGAAACACCATATATTTT	CASSSGGVDGNTIYF
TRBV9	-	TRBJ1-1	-	TGTGCCAGCAGCCGGGTCCCGAGAGCCCTGAACACTGAAGCTTTCTTT	CASSRVPRALNTEAFF
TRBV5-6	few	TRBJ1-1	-	TGTGCCAGCAGTGAGCAGAACACTGAAGCTTTCTTT	CASSEQNTEAFF
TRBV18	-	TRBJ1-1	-	TGTGCCAGCTCACTTCAAACAGATCAGAACACTGAAGCTTTCTTT	CASSLQTDQNTEAFF